The 16 T cell receptor beta chains in this list originate from one sample, sequenced in a study of T cell repertoires in cytomegalovirus infection. TCRdb reanalysed the reads using MiXCR and keeps one entry per CDR3 protein. The table records about 570,000 distinct CDR3 sequences, almost 40% of them present only once. No antigen is known for these receptors. The sample was cultured PBMCs, taken from culture after CMV antigen stimulation. Receptors originate from a human donor in good health (CMV status not recorded). Some clones in this sample may be carry-over from other donors' samples.

The gene calls are TRBV2 and TRBJ2-2; the D is unclear. Trimming left V 6 bases short and J 5 bases short, with 10 bases between. The CDR3 is 13 residues long. Germline CDR1 is SNHLY and CDR2 is FYNNEI. The CDR3 is CASSHRWTGELFF. The DNA of the CDR3 is TGTGCCAGCAGCCATCGATGGACCGGGGAGCTGTTTTTT.

The chain combines TRBV11-1 with TRBJ2-3; TRBD2 might be the D (6 bases). This CDR3 region has 16 residues. Germline V lookup: CDR1 SGHAT, CDR2 FQDESV (reference sequence). The V end lost 5 bases, the J end lost 0 bases, and 15 bases lay between the germline ends. For the CDR3, the DNA is TGTGCCAGCAGCATCATAGCGGCAGAAAGCACAGATACGCAGTATTTT. Translated: CASSIIAAESTDTQYF. The entire variable domain, with the rest obtained from reference TRBV11-1 and TRBJ2-3, is as follows: EAEVAQSPRYKITEKSQAVAFWCDPISGHATLYWYRQILGQGPELLVQFQDESVVDDSQLPKDRFSAERLKGVDSTLKIQPAELGDSAMYLCASSIIAAESTDTQYFGPGTRLTVL.

This chain uses TRBV7-9 with TRBJ2-3; D remains ambiguous. The CDR3 has 16 residues. V shed 3 bases and J shed 0 bases, with 13 bases lying between them. The germline CDR1 and CDR2 sequences are SEHNR and FQNEAQ (reference sequence). The CDR3 DNA reads TGTGCCAGCAGCTTCCGTCGTATCCAGAGCACAGATACGCAGTATTTT. It codes for CASSFRRIQSTDTQYF.

This clonotype has at least ten counts. The chain recombines TRBV7-2 with TRBJ1-2, with 8 positions matching TRBD1. The CDR3 totals 14 residues. Germline CDR1 is SGHTA and CDR2 is FQGNSA. With V trimmed by 8 bases and J by 2 bases, 7 bases remained unmatched. The CDR3 loop reads CASGHRGTNYGYTF. DNA of the CDR3: TGTGCCAGCGGCCACAGGGGGACGAACTATGGCTACACCTTC.

The chain employs TRBV29-1 and TRBJ1-1; the D gene is possibly TRBD1 (6 bases). Per germline, CDR1 SQVTM and CDR2 ANQGSEA. V lost 4 bases and J lost 0, with 27 bases in between. The CDR3 sequence is 19 residues long. CDR3 loop: CSVAGGPGTSMGMNTEAFF. CDR3 in DNA: TGCAGCGTTGCGGGGGGGCCCGGGACGTCAATGGGGATGAACACTGAAGCTTTCTTT.

This clonotype was detected only a few times. The chain has TRBV19 and TRBJ1-5; D gene uncertain. Germline values: CDR1 LNHDA, CDR2 SQIVND (reference sequence). V gave up 0 bases and J gave up 0 bases, with 9 bases separating them. The CDR3 loop spans 16 amino acids. This CDR3 reads CASSIDGTYSNQPQHF. The CDR3 DNA is TGTGCCAGTAGTATAGATGGCACGTATAGCAATCAGCCCCAGCATTTT.

The table lists this clonotype with a few counts. This chain connects TRBV7-2 to TRBJ2-1; D may be TRBD2 (6 bases). This CDR3 spans 16 amino acids. V was pared by 4 bases and J by 4 bases, with 17 bases between. CDR1 is SGHTA and CDR2 is FQGNSA in the germline V gene. CDR3 DNA sequence: TGTGCCAGCAGCTCCCCAGCGGGCCTTATATACAATGAGCAGTTCTTC. Translating gives CASSSPAGLIYNEQFF.

The chain is built from TRBV11-2 and TRBJ2-5; 8 nucleotides align to TRBD1. Germline trimming cut 7 bases from V and 2 bases from J; bases unmatched to any gene: 15. CDR3 length equals 17 residues. The germline V gene encodes CDR1 SGHAT and CDR2 FQNNGV. The CDR3 region is CASIGDPDRENQETQYF. Written as DNA, the CDR3 is TGTGCCAGCATCGGGGACCCGGACAGGGAGAATCAAGAGACCCAGTACTTC. The entire variable domain, with the rest obtained from reference TRBV11-2 and TRBJ2-5, is as follows: EAGVAQSPRYKIIEKRQSVAFWCNPISGHATLYWYQQILGQGPKLLIQFQNNGVVDDSQLPKDRFSAERLKGVDSTLKIQPAKLEDSAVYLCASIGDPDRENQETQYFGPGTRLLVL.

The V call is TRBV28, the J call TRBJ2-1; D not resolved. The CDR3 is 10 amino acids. Germline V gene lookup returns CDR1 MDHEN and CDR2 SYDVKM. Trimming cost V 5 bases and J 8 bases, with 4 bases left between them. DNA for the CDR3: TGTGCCAGCAGTGTATATGAGCAGTTCTTC. Translated, it gives CASSVYEQFF.

The gene calls are TRBV19 and TRBJ2-1; 11 bases fit TRBD2. From germline, CDR1 is LNHDA and CDR2 SQIVND (reference sequence). Trimming cost V 6 bases and J 9 bases; bases outside gene matches: 7. CDR3 length: 14 residues. The CDR3 here is CASSSGTSGVEQFF. DNA of the CDR3: TGTGCCAGTAGCTCCGGGACTAGCGGTGTTGAGCAGTTCTTC. The entire variable domain, with the rest obtained from reference TRBV19 and TRBJ2-1, is as follows: DGGITQSPKYLFRKEGQNVTLSCEQNLNHDAMYWYRQDPGQGLRLIYYSQIVNDFQKGDIAEGYSVSREKKESFPLTVTSAQKNPTAFYLCASSSGTSGVEQFFGPGTRLTVL.

The CDR3 sequence is CASSPRTSGGVRNEQFF. The CDR3 nucleotides are TGTGCCAGCAGCCCCAGGACTAGCGGGGGGGTACGCAATGAGCAGTTCTTC. The chain recombines TRBV7-6 with TRBJ2-1; 15 nucleotides agree with TRBD2. CDR3 length: 17 residues. V was clipped by 5 bases and J by 6 bases; unmatched bases: 8. Germline lookup yields CDR1 SGHVS and CDR2 FNYEAQ.

V and J are TRBV24-1 and TRBJ2-3; D is perhaps TRBD2 (6 bases). CDR1 is KGHDR and CDR2 is SFDVKD in the germline V gene. Trimming pared 6 bases from V and 4 bases from J, leaving 10 bases between. The CDR3 consists of 13 residues. The CDR3 DNA reads TGTGCCACCAGTCGGGGGAGCGCAGATACGCAGTATTTT. Translated, it gives CATSRGSADTQYF.

This clonotype was counted between two and nine times. The rearrangement joins TRBV12-5 to TRBJ2-5; 11 bases agree with TRBD2. Germline V CDR1 and CDR2: LGHNT, FRNRAP. The V gene end was trimmed by 7 bases and the J gene end by 3 bases; junction bases not matched to a gene: 13. CDR3 length: 17 residues. The CDR3 protein is CASVRGSGLAEKETQYF. CDR3 nucleotide sequence: TGTGCTAGTGTTAGAGGATCGGGACTAGCGGAAAAAGAGACCCAGTACTTC.

This clonotype was detected many times. The chain links TRBV7-2 to TRBJ2-7, with D unclear. Germline V CDR1 and CDR2: SGHTA, FQGNSA. The CDR3 runs to 14 residues. Trimming removed 5 bases at V and 0 bases at J, with 11 bases between. The CDR3 here is CASSPNGLSYEQYF. CDR3 bases: TGTGCCAGCAGCCCAAACGGGCTCTCCTACGAGCAGTACTTC. Supplemented by reference TRBV7-2 and TRBJ2-7, the full variable domain reads GAGVSQSPSNKVTEKGKDVELRCDPISGHTALYWYRQSLGQGLEFLIYFQGNSAPDKSGLPSDRFSAERTGGSVSTLTIQRTQQEDSAVYLCASSPNGLSYEQYFGPGTRLTVT.

The chain joins TRBV7-2 to TRBJ2-3, with unresolved D. Germline loops: CDR1 SGHTA, CDR2 FQGNSA. Trimming shortened V by 3 bases and J by 4 bases, and 8 bases separated the two germline ends. The CDR3 length is 13 residues. In nucleotides, the CDR3 is TGTGCCAGCAGCTTTCGAGACCCAGATACGCAGTATTTT. Protein product: CASSFRDPDTQYF.

This clonotype was found a few times. The V gene is TRBV7-9, the J gene TRBJ1-1; no definite D call. Trimming shortened V by 1 base and J by 6 bases, and 6 bases separated the two germline ends. From germline, CDR1 is SEHNR and CDR2 FQNEAQ (reference sequence). CDR3 length equals 12 residues. CDR3 sequence reads: CASSLGWSEAFF. CDR3 bases: TGTGCCAGCAGCTTAGGGTGGTCTGAAGCTTTCTTT.